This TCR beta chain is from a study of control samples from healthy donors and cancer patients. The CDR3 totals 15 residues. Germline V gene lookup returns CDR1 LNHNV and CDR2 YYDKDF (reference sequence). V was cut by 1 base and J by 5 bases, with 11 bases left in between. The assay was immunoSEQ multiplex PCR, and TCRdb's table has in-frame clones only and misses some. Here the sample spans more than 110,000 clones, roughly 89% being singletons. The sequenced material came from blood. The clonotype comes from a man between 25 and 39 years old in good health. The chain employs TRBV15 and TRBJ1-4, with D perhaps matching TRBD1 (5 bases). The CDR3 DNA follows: TGTGCCACCAGCAGAGGGGGCACGAAGAATGAAAAACTGTTTTTT. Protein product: CATSRGGTKNEKLFF.